Below are 13 T cell receptor beta chains sequenced from a single sample in a study of blood T cell repertoires in COVID-19 (dated by TCRdb to the early 2020s). Receptors were amplified or captured by the immunoSEQ multiplex PCR assay. Sourced from immuneACCESS, this table was stored by TCRdb with only in-frame sequences that have V and J called. A share of the clones is absent; for the studies checked, an unresolved V gene accounts for under half, and the remainder has no known explanation. The table for this sample lists fewer than 100,000 clones; around 90% of them were counted only once. More than 4.5% of the sample is taken by the ten largest. Sequenced material: peripheral blood. These receptors were taken from a man aged 70-80 years with acute or convalescent COVID-19.

This chain links TRBV29-1 with TRBJ2-1, with TRBD2 matching over 12 bases. V lost 0 bases to trimming and J lost 7 bases; unmatched junction nucleotides: 13. The CDR3 covers 18 residues. The germline CDR1 and CDR2 sequences are SQVTM and ANQGSEA. The CDR3 sequence is CSVEDFPSGGVVINEQFF. CDR3 coding DNA: TGCAGCGTTGAAGACTTTCCTAGCGGGGGGGTTGTGATTAATGAGCAGTTCTTC.

The V gene is TRBV6-6, the J gene TRBJ1-2; a weak D match, TRBD1 (6 bases). This CDR3 contains 16 residues. Germline V CDR1 and CDR2: MNHNY, SVGAGI (reference sequence). V shed 2 bases and J shed 6 bases, with 19 bases lying between them. CDR3 protein: CASSYPTTGGEDGYTF. CDR3 sequence (DNA): TGTGCCAGCAGTTACCCGACAACGGGGGGCGAAGATGGCTACACCTTC.

V gene TRBV14 combines with J gene TRBJ2-3; 7 bases are a match to TRBD2. The CDR3 extends over 16 amino acids. Losses at the gene ends were 1 base for V and 5 bases for J; bases not matched to a gene: 9. In germline, CDR1 is SGHDN, CDR2 FVKESK. The CDR3 coding sequence is TGTGCCAGCAGCCAAGTAGGGTCCGGGGGGAAAGATACGCAGTATTTT. Amino acids: CASSQVGSGGKDTQYF.

The chain recombines TRBV11-2 with TRBJ2-5, with 12 positions matching TRBD2. J gave up 5 bases and V 5 bases, and 9 bases lay outside the gene matches. CDR3 length: 16 amino acids. Germline V gene sequence: CDR1 SGHAT, CDR2 FQNNGV. CDR3 in amino acids: CASSQSSGGASETQYF. CDR3 nucleotide sequence: TGTGCCAGCAGCCAGTCTAGCGGGGGGGCCTCGGAGACCCAGTACTTC.

The V call is TRBV19, the J call TRBJ2-3, with TRBD2 matching over 11 bases. There are 17 residues in the CDR3. The V segment lost 3 bases and the J segment 1 base; nucleotides outside the gene matches: 6. The germline gives CDR1 LNHDA, CDR2 SQIVND (reference sequence). For the CDR3, the DNA is TGTGCCAGTAGTATTTTACCGGGACTAGCGGGCACAGATACGCAGTATTTT. Its translation is CASSILPGLAGTDTQYF.

This chain joins TRBV3-1 (or the pseudogene TRBV3-2) and TRBJ2-3; TRBD1 is a possible D gene (5 bases). The V end lost 3 bases, the J end lost 3 bases, and 10 bases lay between the germline ends. CDR1 and CDR2 (germline): LGHDT, YNNKEL (reference sequence). CDR3 length: 14 residues. The CDR3 sequence is CASSQTVLTDTQYF. The CDR3 DNA reads as TGTGCCAGCAGCCAGACAGTACTAACAGATACGCAGTATTTT.

V gene TRBV5-1 combines with J gene TRBJ2-5; TRBD2 matches at 12 bases. V lost 4 bases to trimming and J lost 5 bases; unmatched junction nucleotides: 9. This CDR3 contains 16 residues. CDR1 is SGHRS, CDR2 YFSETQ, per germline. For the CDR3, the DNA is TGCGCCAGCAGCACGGGACTAGCGGGTGTTTGGGAGACCCAGTACTTC. Translation: CASSTGLAGVWETQYF.

The J gene is TRBJ2-2, the V gene TRBV2, with TRBD2 matching 12 bases. V lost 5 bases to trimming and J lost 4 bases; unmatched junction nucleotides: 8. In germline, CDR1 is SNHLY, CDR2 FYNNEI. This CDR3 is 17 amino acids long. This CDR3 reads CASSPLAGGVGTGELFF. In DNA form, the CDR3 reads TGTGCCAGCAGTCCACTAGCGGGGGGAGTGGGCACCGGGGAGCTGTTTTTT.

The rearrangement uses TRBV6-1 and TRBJ1-4, with a weak D call TRBD1 (5 bases). Germline loops: CDR1 MNHNS, CDR2 SASEGT. The V end was cut by 2 bases, the J end by 2 bases, with 9 bases between. The CDR3 is 15 amino acids. CDR3 region: CASSELGGTNEKLFF. CDR3 nucleotide sequence: TGTGCCAGCAGTGAACTGGGGGGGACTAATGAAAAACTGTTTTTT.

The CDR3 is CASRSLAGGVDTQYF. CDR3 nucleotides: TGTGCCAGCCGAAGCTTAGCGGGGGGGGTAGATACGCAGTATTTT. This chain uses TRBV6-5 with TRBJ2-3; 11 nucleotides align to TRBD2. Germline CDR1 and CDR2: MNHEY and SVGAGI. V lost 8 bases to trimming and J lost 5 bases; unmatched junction nucleotides: 9. The CDR3 loop spans 15 amino acids.

The gene calls are TRBV5-1 and TRBJ2-3; TRBD1 is a possible D gene (6 bases). The V and J ends lost 4 bases and 4 bases respectively, with 22 bases between them. The CDR3 covers 17 residues. Germline CDR1 and CDR2: SGHRS and YFSETQ. CDR3 DNA sequence: TGCGCCAGCAGCGCACAGGGAAAAATGTTAGCGTCAGATACGCAGTATTTT. This codes for CASSAQGKMLASDTQYF.

The rearrangement joins TRBV28 to TRBJ2-7; 7 bases align to TRBD1. V was pared by 4 bases and J by 5 bases, with 2 bases of the junction left unmatched. Germline V gene data show CDR1 as MDHEN and CDR2 as SYDVKM. The CDR3 consists of 12 residues. The CDR3 DNA follows: TGTGCCAGCAGTTACAGGGGCAACGAGCAGTACGTC. This encodes CASSYRGNEQYV.

This chain uses TRBV2 with TRBJ1-5; TRBD1 matches 10 bases. Per germline, CDR1 SNHLY and CDR2 FYNNEI. With V trimmed by 7 bases and J by 4 bases, 7 bases remained unmatched. The CDR3 has 15 amino acids. CDR3 nucleotide sequence: TGTGCCAGCACCCCCGGGACAGGGGCGAATCAGCCCCAGCATTTT. It yields the protein CASTPGTGANQPQHF. Together with reference TRBV2 and TRBJ1-5, the CDR3 gives the full variable domain: EPEVTQTPSHQVTQMGQEVILRCVPISNHLYFYWYRQILGQKVEFLVSFYNNEISEKSEIFDDQFSVERPDGSNFTLKIRSTKLEDSAMYFCASTPGTGANQPQHFGDGTRLSIL.